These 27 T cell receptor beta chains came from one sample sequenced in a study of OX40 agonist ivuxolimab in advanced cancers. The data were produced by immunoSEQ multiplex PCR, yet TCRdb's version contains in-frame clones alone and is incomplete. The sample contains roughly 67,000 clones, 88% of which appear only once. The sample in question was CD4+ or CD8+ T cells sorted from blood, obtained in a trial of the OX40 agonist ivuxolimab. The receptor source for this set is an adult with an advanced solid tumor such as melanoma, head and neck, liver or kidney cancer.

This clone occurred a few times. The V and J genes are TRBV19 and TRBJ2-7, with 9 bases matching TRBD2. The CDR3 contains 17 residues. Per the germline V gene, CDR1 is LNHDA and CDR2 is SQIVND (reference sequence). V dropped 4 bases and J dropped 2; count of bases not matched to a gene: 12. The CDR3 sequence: CASSSPVSGSRTYEQYF. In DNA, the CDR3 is TGTGCCAGTAGTAGCCCCGTTAGCGGGAGTAGGACCTACGAGCAGTACTTC.

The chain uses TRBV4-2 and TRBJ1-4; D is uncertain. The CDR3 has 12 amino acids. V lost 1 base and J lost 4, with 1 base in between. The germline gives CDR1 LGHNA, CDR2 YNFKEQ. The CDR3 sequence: CASSQVNEKLFF. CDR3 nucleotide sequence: TGTGCCAGCAGCCAAGTTAATGAAAAACTGTTTTTT.

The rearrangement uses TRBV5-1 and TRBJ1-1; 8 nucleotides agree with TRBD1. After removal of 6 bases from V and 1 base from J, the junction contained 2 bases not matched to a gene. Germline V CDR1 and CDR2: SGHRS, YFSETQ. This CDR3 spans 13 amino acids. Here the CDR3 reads CASTGQENTEAFF. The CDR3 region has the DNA TGCGCCAGCACGGGACAGGAGAACACTGAAGCTTTCTTT.

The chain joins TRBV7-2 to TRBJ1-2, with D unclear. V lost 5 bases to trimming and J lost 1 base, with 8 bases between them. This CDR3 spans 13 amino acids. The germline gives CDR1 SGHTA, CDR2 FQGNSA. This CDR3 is CASSPDLNYGYTF. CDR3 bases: TGTGCCAGCAGCCCGGACCTTAACTATGGCTACACCTTC.

CDR3 protein: CASSAISEPNYGYTF. The CDR3 DNA sequence: TGTGCCAGCTCTGCGATTTCAGAGCCTAACTATGGCTACACCTTC. The chain combines TRBV18 with TRBJ1-2; the D is unclear. CDR3 length: 15 residues. CDR1 KGHSH and CDR2 LQKENI come from the germline V gene. V was pared by 6 bases and J by 0 bases, with 14 bases between.

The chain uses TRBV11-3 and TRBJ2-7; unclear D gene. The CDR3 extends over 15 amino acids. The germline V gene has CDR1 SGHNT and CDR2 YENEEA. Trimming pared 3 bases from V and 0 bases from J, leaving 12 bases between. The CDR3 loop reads CASSFKPGTSYEQYF. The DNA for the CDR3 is TGTGCCAGCAGCTTCAAACCAGGAACCTCCTACGAGCAGTACTTC.

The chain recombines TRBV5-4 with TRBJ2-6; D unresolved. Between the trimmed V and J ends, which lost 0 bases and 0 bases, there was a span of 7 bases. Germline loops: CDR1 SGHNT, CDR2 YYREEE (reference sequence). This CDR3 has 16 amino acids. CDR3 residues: CASSLEANSGANVLTF. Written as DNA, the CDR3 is TGTGCCAGCAGCTTGGAAGCCAACTCTGGGGCCAACGTCCTGACTTTC. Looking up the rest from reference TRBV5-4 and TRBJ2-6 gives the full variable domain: ETGVTQSPTHLIKTRGQQVTLRCSSQSGHNTVSWYQQALGQGPQFIFQYYREEENGRGNFPPRFSGLQFPNYSSELNVNALELDDSALYLCASSLEANSGANVLTFGAGSRLTVL.

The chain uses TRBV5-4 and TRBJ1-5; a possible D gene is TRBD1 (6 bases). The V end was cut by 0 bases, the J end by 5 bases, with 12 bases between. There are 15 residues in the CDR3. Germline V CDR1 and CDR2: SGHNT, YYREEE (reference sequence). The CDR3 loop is CASSLGGPGDQPQHF. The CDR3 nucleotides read TGTGCCAGCAGCTTGGGGGGGCCCGGGGATCAGCCCCAGCATTTT. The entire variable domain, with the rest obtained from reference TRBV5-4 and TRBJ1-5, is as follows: ETGVTQSPTHLIKTRGQQVTLRCSSQSGHNTVSWYQQALGQGPQFIFQYYREEENGRGNFPPRFSGLQFPNYSSELNVNALELDDSALYLCASSLGGPGDQPQHFGDGTRLSIL.

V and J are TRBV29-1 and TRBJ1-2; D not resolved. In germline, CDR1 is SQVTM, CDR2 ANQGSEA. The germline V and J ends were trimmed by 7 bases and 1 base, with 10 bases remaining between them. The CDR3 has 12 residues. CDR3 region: CSGADGNYGYTF. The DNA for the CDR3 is TGCAGCGGGGCGGACGGTAACTATGGCTACACCTTC.

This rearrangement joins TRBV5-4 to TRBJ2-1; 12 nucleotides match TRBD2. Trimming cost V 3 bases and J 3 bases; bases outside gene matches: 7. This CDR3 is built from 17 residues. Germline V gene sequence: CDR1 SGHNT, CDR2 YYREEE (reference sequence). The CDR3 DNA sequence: TGTGCCAGCAGCTCCCGACTAGCGGGAGTAATCTACAATGAGCAGTTCTTC. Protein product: CASSSRLAGVIYNEQFF.

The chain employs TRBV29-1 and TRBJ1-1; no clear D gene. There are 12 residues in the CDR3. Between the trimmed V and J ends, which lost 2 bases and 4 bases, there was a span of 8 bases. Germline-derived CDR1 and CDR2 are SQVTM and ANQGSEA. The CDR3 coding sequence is TGCAGCGTTGAACAGGTCCTCACTGAAGCTTTCTTT. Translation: CSVEQVLTEAFF.

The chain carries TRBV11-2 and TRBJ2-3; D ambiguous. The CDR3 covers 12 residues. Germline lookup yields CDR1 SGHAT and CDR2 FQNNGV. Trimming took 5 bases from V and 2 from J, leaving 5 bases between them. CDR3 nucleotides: TGTGCCAGCAGCCCAAACACAGATACGCAGTATTTT. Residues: CASSPNTDTQYF.

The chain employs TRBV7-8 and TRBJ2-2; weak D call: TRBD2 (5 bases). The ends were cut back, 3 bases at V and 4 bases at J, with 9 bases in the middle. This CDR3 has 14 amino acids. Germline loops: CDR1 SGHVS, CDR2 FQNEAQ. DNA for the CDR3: TGTGCCAGCAGCTTGGACGGAGGCACCGGGGAGCTGTTTTTT. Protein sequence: CASSLDGGTGELFF.

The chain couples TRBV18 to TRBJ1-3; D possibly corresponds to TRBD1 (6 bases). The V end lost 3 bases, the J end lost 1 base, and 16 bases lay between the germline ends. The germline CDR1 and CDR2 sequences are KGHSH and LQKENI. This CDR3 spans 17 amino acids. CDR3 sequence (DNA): TGTGCCAGCTCACCCTCCATGCAGGGGAGTTCTGGAAACACCATATATTTT. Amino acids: CASSPSMQGSSGNTIYF.

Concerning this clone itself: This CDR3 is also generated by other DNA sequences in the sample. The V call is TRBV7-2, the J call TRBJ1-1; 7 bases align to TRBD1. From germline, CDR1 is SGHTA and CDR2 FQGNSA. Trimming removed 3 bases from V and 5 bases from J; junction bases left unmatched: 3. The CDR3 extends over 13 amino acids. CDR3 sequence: CASSFQGGTEAFF. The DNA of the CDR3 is TGTGCCAGCAGCTTCCAGGGGGGAACTGAAGCTTTCTTT.

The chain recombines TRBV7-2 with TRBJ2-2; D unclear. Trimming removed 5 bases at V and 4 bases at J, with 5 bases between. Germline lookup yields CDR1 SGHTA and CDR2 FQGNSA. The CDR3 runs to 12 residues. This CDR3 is CASSEATGELFF. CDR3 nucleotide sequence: TGTGCCAGCAGCGAGGCCACCGGGGAGCTGTTTTTT.

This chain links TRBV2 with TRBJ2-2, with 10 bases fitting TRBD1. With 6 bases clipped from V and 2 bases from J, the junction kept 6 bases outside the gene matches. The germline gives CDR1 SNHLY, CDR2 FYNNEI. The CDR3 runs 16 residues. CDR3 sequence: CASRTRTGGNTGELFF. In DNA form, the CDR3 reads TGTGCCAGCAGGACACGGACAGGGGGAAACACCGGGGAGCTGTTTTTT.

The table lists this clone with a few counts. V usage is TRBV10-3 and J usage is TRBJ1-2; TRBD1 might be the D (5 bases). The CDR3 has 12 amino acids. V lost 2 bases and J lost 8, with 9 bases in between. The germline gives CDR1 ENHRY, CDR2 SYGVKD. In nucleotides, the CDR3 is TGTGCCATCAGTGAGGGGGGGTACGGCTACACCTTC. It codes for CAISEGGYGYTF.

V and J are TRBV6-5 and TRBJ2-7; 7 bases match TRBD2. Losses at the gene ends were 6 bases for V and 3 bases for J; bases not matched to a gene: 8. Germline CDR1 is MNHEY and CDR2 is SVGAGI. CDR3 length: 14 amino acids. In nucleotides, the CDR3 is TGTGCCAGCAGCCGACTAGCAGAGGGCTACGAGCAGTACTTC. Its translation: CASSRLAEGYEQYF.

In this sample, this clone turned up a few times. The CDR3 here is CASTSLAGEVEQFF. The CDR3 nucleotides are TGTGCCAGCACGTCGCTAGCGGGAGAAGTTGAGCAGTTCTTC. The rearrangement joins TRBV28 to TRBJ2-1; 10 bases match TRBD2. The CDR3 sequence is 14 residues long. The V gene's germline CDR1 is MDHEN and CDR2 SYDVKM. J gave up 9 bases and V 7 bases, and 9 bases lay outside the gene matches.

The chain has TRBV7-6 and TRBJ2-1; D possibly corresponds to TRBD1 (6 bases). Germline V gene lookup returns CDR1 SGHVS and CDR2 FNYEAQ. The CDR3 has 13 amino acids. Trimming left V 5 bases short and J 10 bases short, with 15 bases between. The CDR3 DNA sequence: TGTGCCAGCAGCCCCACGGGGCAGGGGGAGCAGTTCTTC. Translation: CASSPTGQGEQFF.

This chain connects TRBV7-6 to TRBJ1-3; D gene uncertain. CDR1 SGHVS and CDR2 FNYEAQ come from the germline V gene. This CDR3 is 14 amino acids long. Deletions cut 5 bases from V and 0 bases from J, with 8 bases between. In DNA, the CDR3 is TGTGCCAGCAGCCCGACAAGCTCTGGAAACACCATATATTTT. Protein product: CASSPTSSGNTIYF. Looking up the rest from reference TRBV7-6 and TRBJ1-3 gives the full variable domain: GAGVSQSPRYKVTKRGQDVALRCDPISGHVSLYWYRQALGQGPEFLTYFNYEAQQDKSGLPNDRFSAERPEGSISTLTIQRTEQRDSAMYRCASSPTSSGNTIYFGEGSWLTVV.

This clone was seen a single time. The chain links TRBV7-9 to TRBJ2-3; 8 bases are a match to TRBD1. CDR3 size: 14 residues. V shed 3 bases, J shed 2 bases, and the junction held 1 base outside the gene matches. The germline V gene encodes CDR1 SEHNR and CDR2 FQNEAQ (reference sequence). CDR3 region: CASSLDRVTDTQYF. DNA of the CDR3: TGTGCCAGCAGCTTGGACAGGGTCACAGATACGCAGTATTTT.

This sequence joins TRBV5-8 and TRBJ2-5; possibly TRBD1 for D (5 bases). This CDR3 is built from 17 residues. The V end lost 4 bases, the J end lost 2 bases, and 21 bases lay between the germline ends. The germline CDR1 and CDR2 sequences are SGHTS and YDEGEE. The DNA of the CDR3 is TGTGCCAGCAGCCCGTACATAGGGGTGACAGTACAAGAGACCCAGTACTTC. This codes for CASSPYIGVTVQETQYF.

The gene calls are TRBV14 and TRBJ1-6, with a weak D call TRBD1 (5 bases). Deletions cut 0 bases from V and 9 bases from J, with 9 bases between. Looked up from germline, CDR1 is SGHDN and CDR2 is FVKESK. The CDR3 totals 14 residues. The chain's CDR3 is CASSQDGGSSPLHF. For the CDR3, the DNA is TGTGCCAGCAGCCAAGATGGGGGTAGTTCACCCCTCCACTTT.

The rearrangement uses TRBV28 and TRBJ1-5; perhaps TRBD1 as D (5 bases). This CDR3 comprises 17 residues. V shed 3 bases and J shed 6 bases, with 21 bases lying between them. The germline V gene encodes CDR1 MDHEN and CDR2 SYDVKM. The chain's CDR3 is CASSLQAGTSGSQPQHF. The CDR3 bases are TGTGCCAGCAGTTTGCAGGCCGGGACGAGTGGGAGTCAGCCCCAGCATTTT.

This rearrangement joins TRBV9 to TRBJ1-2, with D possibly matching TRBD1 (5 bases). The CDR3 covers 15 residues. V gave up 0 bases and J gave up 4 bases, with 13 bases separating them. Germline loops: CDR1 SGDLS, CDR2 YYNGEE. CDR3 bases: TGTGCCAGCAGCGTAGAACAGGACTTACTCTATGGCTACACCTTC. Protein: CASSVEQDLLYGYTF.